A selection of T cell receptor beta chains follows, all from one sample in a study of OX40 agonist ivuxolimab in advanced cancers. Generated by immunoSEQ multiplex PCR, the TCRdb table keeps only in-frame clones and is missing some. The table records fewer than 65,000 clones, more than 80% of them present only once. Specimen: CD4+ or CD8+ T cells sorted from blood, collected in a trial of the OX40 agonist ivuxolimab. The receptor set was obtained from an adult with an advanced solid tumor such as melanoma, head and neck, liver or kidney cancer. Both conserved end residues are part of each CDR3. D genes are given only for firm matches. Not all rows give a size; the values are once, few, many and, for expanded clones, a class.

D,size,J,V,DNA,CDR3
.,.,TRBJ1-4,TRBV4-1,TGCGCCAGCAGCCAAGGAGACAGGTATAATGAAAAACTGTTTTTT,CASSQGDRYNEKLFF
.,.,TRBJ1-5,TRBV28,TGTGCCAGCAGCCCCGAGAATCAGCCCCAGCATTTT,CASSPENQPQHF
.,few,TRBJ2-3,TRBV10-3,TGTGCCATCAGACGGACTTCTAGCACAGATACGCAGTATTTT,CAIRRTSSTDTQYF
.,.,TRBJ2-7,TRBV15,TGTGCCACCAGCAGATGGAGTGGGTTCGGGTCCTACGAGCAGTACTTC,CATSRWSGFGSYEQYF
.,once,TRBJ1-1,TRBV28,TGTGCCAGCAGTTTGGGGGTTGGCACTGAAGCTTTCTTT,CASSLGVGTEAFF
.,once,TRBJ2-1,TRBV19,TGTGCCAGTAGTATAGAGGGAAACTACAATGAGCAGTTCTTC,CASSIEGNYNEQFF
.,once,TRBJ2-2,TRBV21-1,TGTGCCAGCAGAAGCGGGAGGGGTGGAACCGGGGAGCTGTTTTTT,CASRSGRGGTGELFF
TRBD2,.,TRBJ2-5,TRBV7-7,TGTGCTAGCAGCTTAGGGAGACTAGCGGGAGGGCAAGAGACCCAGTACTTC,CASSLGRLAGGQETQYF
TRBD1,.,TRBJ2-2,TRBV5-1,TGCGCCAGCAGCTTGGGACAGGGGAGGACCACCGGGGAGCTGTTTTTT,CASSLGQGRTTGELFF
.,.,TRBJ2-5,TRBV5-6,TGTGCCAGCAGCTTTACGGAAGAGACCCAGTACTTC,CASSFTEETQYF
TRBD2,.,TRBJ2-3,TRBV5-5,TGTGCCAGCAGCTTGCTAACTAGCGTGCGGGGGTATTTT,CASSLLTSVRGYF
.,.,TRBJ2-2,TRBV7-3,TGTGCCAGTGCCAAGCCGACCGGGGAGCTGTTTTTT,CASAKPTGELFF
TRBD1,.,TRBJ1-1,TRBV28,TGTGCCAGCCTTGAGGGGACAGGTCCTACAAATGAAGCTTTCTTT,CASLEGTGPTNEAFF
TRBD2,.,TRBJ2-1,TRBV30,TGTGCCTGGATTCTTAGCGGGAGTTCGAGGGGTGAGCAGTTCTTC,CAWILSGSSRGEQFF